This TCR beta chain was found in a study of blood T cell repertoires in COVID-19 (dated by TCRdb to 2018 to 2021). Context from the whole study: Samples covering the acute and convalescent phases of COVID-19 were provided by collaborators in the United States, Italy and Spain. The repertoires were released in a freely available public database meant as a resource for research on the immune response to SARS-CoV-2. The material from the prospective study consisted of cDNA or gDNA derived from T cells, B-cell-depleted T cells, or PBMCs. Sample metadata almost always included a de-identified subject ID, COVID-19 status, age in years and sex. The dataset comprised deeply sampled blood TCRbeta repertoires from subjects exposed to, actively infected with, or recovered from COVID-19. The samples were drawn from the first 160 participants of the ongoing ImmuneRACE study and from some 1,300 subjects provided by 6 global collaborators. Where HLA class I and class II types were available, the types were taken from metadata supplied by the sample provider, not from assay-based typing.

TCRbeta CDR3 regions were amplified from genomic DNA by means of the immunoSEQ Assay, a bias-controlled multiplex PCR. As for how the authors treated the data: Nucleated cell counts per sample were estimated from amplification of reference gene primers within the assay. To quantify the absolute abundance of each unique TCRbeta CDR3 rearrangement, sequence reads were collapsed and filtered. For each sample, productive Simpson clonality was calculated as the square root of Simpson's diversity index over productive rearrangements. TCRdb stores this immuneACCESS table with in-frame sequences only. Part of the clones is absent; in the studies checked, under half of the shortfall reflects unresolved V genes, and no reason is known for the rest. V and J calls and clone size come straight from that table; D and trimming were deduced from the DNA. The sample profile shows under 400,000 clones; about 90% of them were found once. The biggest ten clones account for 1% of the sample.

CDR1 SGDLS and CDR2 YYNGEE were looked up in the germline V gene. Including the terminal cysteine and phenylalanine, the CDR3 comprises 16 residues. The only DNA kept is the CDR3, 48 bases in frame from the first base. Ends trimmed: V by 0 bases, J by 4 bases; bases unmatched to a gene: 9. Broad study findings and their caveats: The quantity of clinical and demographic metadata differed by source and by participant and was supplied without curation.

In the prospective study, participants were about 18 to 90 years old, resided in about two dozen geographic areas of the United States, and were enrolled through a virtual design. Cohort assignment in the prospective study relied on participant-reported clinical history from a screening survey and a study questionnaire. A participant counted as exposed if, within 2 weeks of entering the study, that participant had been in contact with someone who had a PCR-confirmed or clinician-diagnosed COVID-19 case. Each participant in the prospective study had whole blood, serum and a nasopharyngeal or oropharyngeal swab collected by mobile phlebotomists. Additional blood draws and questionnaires over a roughly two-month period could optionally be provided by prospective study participants. Blood samples from the prospective study were shipped frozen or at room temperature prior to DNA extraction. About this clone itself: Its target antigen remains unknown. Base quality data are lacking; no much larger clone is found one base away.

The chain uses TRBV9 and TRBJ1-2, with 7 middle bases fitting TRBD1. The source of this sequence is a woman aged 30 to 39 who had been exposed to COVID-19. The sequenced sample consisted of PBMCs or T cells enriched from blood (not recorded which). The DNA reads as follows: TGTGCCAGCAGCGTAGCCCAACAGGGGTTGGGCTATGGCTACACCTTC. It translates to CASSVAQQGLGYGYTF. Full variable domain (CDR3 extended with the reference TRBV9 and TRBJ1-2 proteins): DSGVTQTPKHLITATGQRVTLRCSPRSGDLSVYWYQQSLDQGLQFLIQYYNGEERAKGNILERFSAQQFPDLHSELNLSSLELGDSALYFCASSVAQQGLGYGYTFGSGTRLTVV.